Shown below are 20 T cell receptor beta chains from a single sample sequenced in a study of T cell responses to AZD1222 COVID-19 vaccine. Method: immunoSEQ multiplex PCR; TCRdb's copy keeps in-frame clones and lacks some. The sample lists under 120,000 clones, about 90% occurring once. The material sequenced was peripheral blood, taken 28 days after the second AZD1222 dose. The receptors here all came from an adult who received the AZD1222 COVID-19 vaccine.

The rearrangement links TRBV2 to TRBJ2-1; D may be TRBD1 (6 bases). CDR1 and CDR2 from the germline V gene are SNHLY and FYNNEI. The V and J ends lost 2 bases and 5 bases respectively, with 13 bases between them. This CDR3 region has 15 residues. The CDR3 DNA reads TGTGCCAGCAGTGAATTGGGACAAACAGACAATGAGCAGTTCTTC. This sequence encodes CASSELGQTDNEQFF.

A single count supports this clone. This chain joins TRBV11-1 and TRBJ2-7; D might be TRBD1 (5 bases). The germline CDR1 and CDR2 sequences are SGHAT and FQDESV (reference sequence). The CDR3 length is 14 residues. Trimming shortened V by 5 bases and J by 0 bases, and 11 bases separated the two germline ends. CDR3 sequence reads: CASSRDRNSYEQYF. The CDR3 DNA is TGTGCCAGCAGCCGCGACAGAAACTCCTACGAGCAGTACTTC.

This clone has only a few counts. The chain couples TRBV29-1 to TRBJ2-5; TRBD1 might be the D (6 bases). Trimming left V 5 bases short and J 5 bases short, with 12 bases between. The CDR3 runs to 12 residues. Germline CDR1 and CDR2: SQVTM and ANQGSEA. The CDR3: CSVRQGPETQYF. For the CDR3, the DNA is TGCAGCGTTCGCCAGGGGCCTGAGACCCAGTACTTC.

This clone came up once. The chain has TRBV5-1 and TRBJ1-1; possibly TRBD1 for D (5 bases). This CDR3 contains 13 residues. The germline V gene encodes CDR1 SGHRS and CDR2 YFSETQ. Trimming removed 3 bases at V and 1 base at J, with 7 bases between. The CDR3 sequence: CASSYQGNTEAFF. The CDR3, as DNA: TGCGCCAGCAGCTATCAGGGGAACACTGAAGCTTTCTTT.

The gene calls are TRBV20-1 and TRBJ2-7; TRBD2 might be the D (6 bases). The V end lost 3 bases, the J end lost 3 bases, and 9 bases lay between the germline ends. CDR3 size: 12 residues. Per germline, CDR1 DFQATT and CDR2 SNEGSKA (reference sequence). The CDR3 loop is CSASTGDYEQYF. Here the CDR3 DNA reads TGCAGTGCTAGTACGGGGGACTACGAGCAGTACTTC.

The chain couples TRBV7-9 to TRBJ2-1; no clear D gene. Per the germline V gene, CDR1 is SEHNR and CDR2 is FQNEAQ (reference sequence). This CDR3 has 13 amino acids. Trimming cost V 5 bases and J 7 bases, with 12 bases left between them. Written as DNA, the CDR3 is TGTGCCAGCAGCCTTTCCCTCGGGAATGAGCAGTTCTTC. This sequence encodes CASSLSLGNEQFF.

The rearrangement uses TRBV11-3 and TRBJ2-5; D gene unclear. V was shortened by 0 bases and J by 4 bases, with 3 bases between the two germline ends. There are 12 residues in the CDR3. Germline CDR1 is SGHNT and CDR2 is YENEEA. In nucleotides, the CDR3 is TGTGCCAGCAGCTTAGACGGAGAGACCCAGTACTTC. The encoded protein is CASSLDGETQYF. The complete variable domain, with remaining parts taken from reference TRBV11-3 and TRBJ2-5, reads EAGVVQSPRYKIIEKKQPVAFWCNPISGHNTLYWYLQNLGQGPELLIRYENEEAVDDSQLPKDRFSAERLKGVDSTLKIQPAELGDSAVYLCASSLDGETQYFGPGTRLLVL.

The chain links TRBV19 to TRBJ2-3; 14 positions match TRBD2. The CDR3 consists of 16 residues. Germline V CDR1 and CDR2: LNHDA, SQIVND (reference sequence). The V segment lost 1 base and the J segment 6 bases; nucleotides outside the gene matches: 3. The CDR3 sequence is CASSIGGLAGADTQYF. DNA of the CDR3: TGTGCCAGTAGTATAGGGGGACTAGCGGGAGCCGATACGCAGTATTTT.

The CDR3 DNA is TGTGCCAGCAGTTCCCAGCGGGAGGGCCGCTTTGAGCAGTTCTTC. This encodes CASSSQREGRFEQFF. V gene TRBV9 combines with J gene TRBJ2-1, with TRBD2 matching over 10 bases. CDR3 length: 15 residues. In germline, CDR1 is SGDLS, CDR2 YYNGEE. With 5 bases clipped from V and 9 bases from J, the junction kept 11 bases outside the gene matches.

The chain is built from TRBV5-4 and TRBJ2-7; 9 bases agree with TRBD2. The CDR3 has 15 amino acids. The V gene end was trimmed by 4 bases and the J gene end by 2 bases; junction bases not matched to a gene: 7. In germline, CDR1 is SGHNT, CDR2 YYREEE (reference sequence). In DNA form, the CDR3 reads TGTGCCAGCAGCCTTGGGGCGGGAGGGCCCTACGAGCAGTACTTC. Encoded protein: CASSLGAGGPYEQYF. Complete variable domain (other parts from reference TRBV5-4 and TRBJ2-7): ETGVTQSPTHLIKTRGQQVTLRCSSQSGHNTVSWYQQALGQGPQFIFQYYREEENGRGNFPPRFSGLQFPNYSSELNVNALELDDSALYLCASSLGAGGPYEQYFGPGTRLTVT.

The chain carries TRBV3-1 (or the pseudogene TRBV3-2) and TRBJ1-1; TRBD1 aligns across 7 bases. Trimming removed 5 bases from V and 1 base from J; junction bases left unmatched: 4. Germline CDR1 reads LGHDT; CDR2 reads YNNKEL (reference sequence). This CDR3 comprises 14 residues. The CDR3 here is CASSSQGGNTEAFF. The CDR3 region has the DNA TGTGCCAGCAGCTCCCAGGGGGGGAACACTGAAGCTTTCTTT.

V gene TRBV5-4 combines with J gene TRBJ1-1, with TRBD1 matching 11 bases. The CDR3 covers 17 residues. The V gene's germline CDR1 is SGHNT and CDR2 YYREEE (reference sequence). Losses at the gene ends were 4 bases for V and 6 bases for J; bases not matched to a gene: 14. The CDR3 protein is CASSGTGTGGVWAEAFF. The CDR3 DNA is TGTGCCAGCAGCGGTACCGGGACAGGGGGTGTGTGGGCTGAAGCTTTCTTT. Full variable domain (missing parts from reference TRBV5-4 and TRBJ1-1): ETGVTQSPTHLIKTRGQQVTLRCSSQSGHNTVSWYQQALGQGPQFIFQYYREEENGRGNFPPRFSGLQFPNYSSELNVNALELDDSALYLCASSGTGTGGVWAEAFFGQGTRLTVV.

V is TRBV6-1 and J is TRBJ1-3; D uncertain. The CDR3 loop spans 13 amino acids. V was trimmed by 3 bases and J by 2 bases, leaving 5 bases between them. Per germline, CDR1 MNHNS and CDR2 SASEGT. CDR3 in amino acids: CASSDWTGNTIYF. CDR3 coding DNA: TGTGCCAGCAGTGATTGGACTGGAAACACCATATATTTT.

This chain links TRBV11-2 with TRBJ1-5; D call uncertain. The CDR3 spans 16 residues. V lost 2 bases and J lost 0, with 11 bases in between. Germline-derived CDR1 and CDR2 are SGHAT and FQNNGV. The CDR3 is CASSLLARYSNQPQHF. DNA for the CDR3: TGTGCCAGCAGCTTATTGGCCAGATATAGCAATCAGCCCCAGCATTTT.

As DNA, the CDR3 is TGTGCCAGCAACGTACAGGGGGGCAGCAACACTGAAGCTTTCTTT. It encodes CASNVQGGSNTEAFF. V gene TRBV2 combines with J gene TRBJ1-1; the match to TRBD1 covers 8 bases. V was pared by 7 bases and J by 2 bases, with 9 bases of the junction left unmatched. Germline V gene lookup returns CDR1 SNHLY and CDR2 FYNNEI. The CDR3 consists of 15 residues.

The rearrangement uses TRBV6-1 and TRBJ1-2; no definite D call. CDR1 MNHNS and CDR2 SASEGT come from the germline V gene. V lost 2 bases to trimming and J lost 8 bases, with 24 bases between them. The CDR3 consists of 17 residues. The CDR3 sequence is CASSEMRTAGSISGYTF. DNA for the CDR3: TGTGCCAGCAGTGAAATGAGGACGGCGGGATCTATTAGCGGCTACACCTTC.

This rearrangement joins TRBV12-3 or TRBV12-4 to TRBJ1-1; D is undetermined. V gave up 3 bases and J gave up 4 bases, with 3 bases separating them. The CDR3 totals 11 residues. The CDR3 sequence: CASSFSTEAFF. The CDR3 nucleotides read TGTGCCAGCAGTTTCAGCACTGAAGCTTTCTTT.

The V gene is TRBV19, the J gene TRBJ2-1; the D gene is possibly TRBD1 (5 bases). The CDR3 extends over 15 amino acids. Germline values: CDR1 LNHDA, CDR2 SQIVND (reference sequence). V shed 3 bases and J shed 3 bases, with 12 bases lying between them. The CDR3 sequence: CASSIDSKLYNEQFF. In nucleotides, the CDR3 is TGTGCCAGTAGTATCGACAGTAAACTCTACAATGAGCAGTTCTTC.

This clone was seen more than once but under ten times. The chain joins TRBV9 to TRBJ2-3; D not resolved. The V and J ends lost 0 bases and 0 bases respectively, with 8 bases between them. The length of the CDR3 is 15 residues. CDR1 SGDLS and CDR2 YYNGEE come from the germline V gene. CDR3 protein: CASSVDPPSTDTQYF. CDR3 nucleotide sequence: TGTGCCAGCAGCGTAGATCCACCTAGCACAGATACGCAGTATTTT.

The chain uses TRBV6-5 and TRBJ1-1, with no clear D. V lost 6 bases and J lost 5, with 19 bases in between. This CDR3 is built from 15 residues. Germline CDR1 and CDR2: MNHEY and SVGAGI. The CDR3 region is CASSRTPTHRTEAFF. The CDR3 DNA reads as TGTGCCAGCAGCCGAACGCCCACCCATCGGACTGAAGCTTTCTTT.